The 7 T cell receptor beta chains below were found in one sample sequenced in a study of post-analysis software for immune sequencing data. Study-wide results and caveats: About five TRBV segments were more frequent in patients than controls; TRBV5-6, TRBV5-1 and TRBV20-1 belonged to this group.

Unique molecular identifiers were built into the TCR beta cDNA libraries. TCRdb analysed the PCR reads with MiXCR anew, one entry per CDR3 protein. Of almost 700,000 distinct CDR3 sequences detected, approximately 60% appear once; the ten largest clones hold 10% to 12%. These TCRs are of unknown antigen specificity. The sequenced material came from blood. These receptors were collected from a girl aged 2 to 9 with multiple sclerosis.

The chain carries TRBV20-1 and TRBJ2-7, with 7 positions matching TRBD1. The closer fit of TRBJ2-5 to the DNA end suggests the J call may be wrong. This CDR3 region has 14 residues. CDR1 DFQATT and CDR2 SNEGSKA come from the germline V gene (reference sequence). The CDR3 here is CSALEGDRGETQYF. The DNA of the CDR3 is TGCAGTGCCCTCGAAGGGGACAGAGGAGAGACCCAGTACTTC.

V usage is TRBV7-2 and J usage is TRBJ2-5; perhaps TRBD2 as D (6 bases). The closer fit of TRBJ2-7 to the DNA end suggests the J call may be wrong. This CDR3 spans 14 amino acids. CDR1 SGHTA and CDR2 FQGNSA come from the germline V gene. For the CDR3, the DNA is TGTGCCAGCAGCTTAGGGTTTGGAGGGGACGAGCAGTACTTC. It yields the protein CASSLGFGGDEQYF.

The chain joins TRBV5-1 to TRBJ2-3; 8 bases match TRBD2. CDR1 and CDR2 from the germline V gene are SGHRS and YFSETQ. The CDR3 consists of 14 residues. The junction had 4 bases not matched to a gene; V was cut back by 3 bases and J by 4 bases. The CDR3 loop is CASSSASGSDTQYF. CDR3 DNA sequence: TGCGCCAGCAGCTCGGCTAGCGGGTCAGATACGCAGTATTTT.

The chain couples TRBV27 to TRBJ2-3, with D perhaps being TRBD1 or TRBD2 (5 bases each). The CDR3 contains 12 residues. In germline, CDR1 is MNHEY, CDR2 SMNVEV (reference sequence). The V and J ends lost 8 bases and 5 bases respectively, with 11 bases between them. CDR3 coding DNA: TGTGCCAGCGGTATGAGGGGAGATACGCAGTATTTT. This sequence encodes CASGMRGDTQYF.

V gene TRBV13 combines with J gene TRBJ2-5; D call uncertain. Trimming pared 4 bases from V and 5 bases from J, leaving 17 bases between. Germline-derived CDR1 and CDR2 are PRHDT and FYEKMQ (reference sequence). This CDR3 is 15 amino acids long. The CDR3 DNA follows: TGTGCCAGCAGCTCCCCAGTCGGTAGCAGGGAGACCCAGTACTTC. Protein sequence: CASSSPVGSRETQYF.

This clonotype was seen only once. The gene calls are TRBV10-3 and TRBJ1-1; D gene ambiguous. The V gene lost 3 bases and the J gene lost 7 bases, with 9 bases spanning the gap. The CDR3 is 12 amino acids. The germline gives CDR1 ENHRY, CDR2 SYGVKD. CDR3 sequence reads: CAISDGGSEAFF. CDR3 nucleotide sequence: TGTGCCATCAGTGACGGTGGGAGTGAAGCTTTCTTT.

This clonotype showed up just a few times. The rearrangement uses TRBV7-2 and TRBJ1-2; D is unresolved. V shed 4 bases and J shed 4 bases, with 10 bases lying between them. Germline CDR1 and CDR2: SGHTA and FQGNSA. The CDR3 has 13 amino acids. Here the CDR3 reads CASSSPEGYGYTF. CDR3 nucleotides: TGTGCCAGCAGCTCCCCCGAAGGCTATGGCTACACCTTC.